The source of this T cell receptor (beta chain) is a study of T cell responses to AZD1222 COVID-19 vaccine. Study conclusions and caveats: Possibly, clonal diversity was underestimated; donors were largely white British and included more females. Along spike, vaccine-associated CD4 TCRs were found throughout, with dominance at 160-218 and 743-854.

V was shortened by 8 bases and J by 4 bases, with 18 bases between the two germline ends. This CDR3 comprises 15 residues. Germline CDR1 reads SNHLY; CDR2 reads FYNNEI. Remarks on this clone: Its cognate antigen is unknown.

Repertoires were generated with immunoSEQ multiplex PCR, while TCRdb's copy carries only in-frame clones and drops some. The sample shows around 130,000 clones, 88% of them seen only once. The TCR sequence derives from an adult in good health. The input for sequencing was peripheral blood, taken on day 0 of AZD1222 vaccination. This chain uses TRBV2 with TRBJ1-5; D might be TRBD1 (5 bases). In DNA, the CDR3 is TGTGCCAGCCACGCCGGTGGGACTCCGAATCAGCCCCAGCATTTT. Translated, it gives CASHAGGTPNQPQHF.